The clone carrying this T cell receptor (beta chain) is medium-sized in the sample. Since the library was made to target alpha chains, this beta chain is a stray read and its abundance is not meaningful. The sample originates from a study of spatial heterogeneity in lung cancer. Whole-study context: An average of more than ten raw reads was observed per unique TCR and UMI combination.

The time point here: sample taken at primary tumor resection. In each case, whole RNA from tumor, nontumor lung or frozen PBMC was sequenced unsorted. Germline V gene data show CDR1 as DFQATT and CDR2 as SNEGSKA (reference sequence). The junction had 8 bases not matched to a gene; V was cut back by 6 bases and J by 4 bases. CDR3 size: 13 residues. TCRdb re-called the 5' RACE reads through MiXCR, storing one row per CDR3 protein. In the table there are approximately 2,200 distinct CDR3 sequences, less than 15% of which are singletons. V and J are TRBV20-1 and TRBJ2-7; 8 positions agree with TRBD2. The origin of this receptor is a male donor with early-stage non-small cell lung cancer. Specimen: normal lung tissue next to the tumor, collected at surgery. CDR3 coding DNA: TGCAGTGCCCCAGCGGGAGAGAGGTACGAGCAGTACTTC. It codes for CSAPAGERYEQYF.